These 4 T cell receptor beta chains came from one sample sequenced in a study of T cell responses to AZD1222 COVID-19 vaccine. The assay was immunoSEQ multiplex PCR, and TCRdb's table has in-frame clones only and misses some. This table has 130,000 to 150,000 clones, 70% to 90% appearing once. The specimen was peripheral blood, collected 28 days after the second dose of the MenACWY control vaccine. These receptors all come from an adult who received the MenACWY meningococcal vaccine as a control.

This chain uses TRBV5-1 with TRBJ1-1; D call uncertain. Trimming removed 0 bases at V and 8 bases at J, with 11 bases between. Looked up from germline, CDR1 is SGHRS and CDR2 is YFSETQ. This CDR3 is built from 13 residues. The CDR3 DNA is TGCGCCAGCAGCTTGGGGACGGGTAGAGAAGCTTTCTTT. Its protein product is CASSLGTGREAFF. The full variable domain, rest sourced from reference TRBV5-1 and TRBJ1-1, is KAGVTQTPRYLIKTRGQQVTLSCSPISGHRSVSWYQQTPGQGLQFLFEYFSETQRNKGNFPGRFSGRQFSNSRSEMNVSTLELGDSALYLCASSLGTGREAFFGQGTRLTVV.

The chain has TRBV11-2 and TRBJ1-1, with D possibly TRBD1 on 6 matching bases. CDR1 and CDR2 (germline): SGHAT, FQNNGV. CDR3 size: 15 residues. Trimming removed 5 bases from V and 4 bases from J, with 17 bases in between. In DNA, the CDR3 is TGTGCCAGCAGCACTACCCTCACAGGGACCACTGAAGCTTTCTTT. As protein: CASSTTLTGTTEAFF.

The V and J genes are TRBV4-1 and TRBJ2-7; 7 bases line up with TRBD2. The CDR3 is made up of 18 amino acids. The ends lost 0 bases at V and 2 bases at J; junction bases unmatched: 13. Germline V lookup: CDR1 MGHRA, CDR2 YSYEKL. The CDR3 DNA reads as TGCGCCAGCAGCCAAGAAGGCAGGAGGACTAGAGGAGCCTACGAGCAGTACTTC. Amino acid sequence: CASSQEGRRTRGAYEQYF.

The chain has TRBV4-3 and TRBJ1-1, with a tentative D call TRBD1 (6 bases). The CDR3 spans 15 residues. In germline, CDR1 is LGHNA, CDR2 YSLEER. With 0 bases removed from V and 1 base from J, the gap between germline ends came to 9 bases. The CDR3 coding sequence is TGCGCCAGCAGCCAAGAGCAGGGGCGGAACACTGAAGCTTTCTTT. Encoded protein: CASSQEQGRNTEAFF.